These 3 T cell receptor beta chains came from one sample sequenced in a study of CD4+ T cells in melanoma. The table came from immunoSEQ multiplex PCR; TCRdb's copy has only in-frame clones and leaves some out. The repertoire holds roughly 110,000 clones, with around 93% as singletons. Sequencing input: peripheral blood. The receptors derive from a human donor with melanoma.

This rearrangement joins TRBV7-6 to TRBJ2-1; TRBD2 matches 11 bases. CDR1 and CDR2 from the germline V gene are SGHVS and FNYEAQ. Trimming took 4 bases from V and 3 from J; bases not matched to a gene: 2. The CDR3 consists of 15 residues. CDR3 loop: CASSSGTSGYNEQFF. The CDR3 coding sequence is TGTGCCAGCAGCTCCGGGACTAGCGGCTACAATGAGCAGTTCTTC. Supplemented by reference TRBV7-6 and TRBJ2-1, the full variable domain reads GAGVSQSPRYKVTKRGQDVALRCDPISGHVSLYWYRQALGQGPEFLTYFNYEAQQDKSGLPNDRFSAERPEGSISTLTIQRTEQRDSAMYRCASSSGTSGYNEQFFGPGTRLTVL.

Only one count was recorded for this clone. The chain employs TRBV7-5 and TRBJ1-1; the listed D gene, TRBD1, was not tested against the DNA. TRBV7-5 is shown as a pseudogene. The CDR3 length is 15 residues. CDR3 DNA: TGTGCCAGAAGCTTAAGACCAGGCGTAAGCACTGAAGCTTTCTTT. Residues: CARSLRPGVSTEAFF.

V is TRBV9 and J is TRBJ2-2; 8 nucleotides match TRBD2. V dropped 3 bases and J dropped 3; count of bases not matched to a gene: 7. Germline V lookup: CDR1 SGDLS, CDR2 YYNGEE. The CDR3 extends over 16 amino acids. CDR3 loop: CASSAGGAPYTGELFF. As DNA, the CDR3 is TGTGCCAGCAGCGCCGGGGGGGCCCCCTACACCGGGGAGCTGTTTTTT.